The 17 T cell receptor beta chains listed next were all sequenced from one sample in a study of graft-versus-host responses after intestinal transplantation. Profiling relied on immunoSEQ multiplex PCR, and the TCRdb table lists in-frame clones only, not all of them. The table lists 15,000 or so clones, 33% of them singletons. The sample here was alloreactive CD4+ T cells from a mixed lymphocyte reaction culture, taken before intestinal transplant. The sample's subset: CFSE-low proliferating T cells sorted from roughly 6-day pre-transplant mixed lymphocyte reaction (GvH or HvG direction). The receptors originated from a human patient who received an intestinal transplant.

In the case of this clone: The likely explanation is a read error, given a far larger clone one base away. The rearrangement uses TRBV2 and TRBJ2-2; tentatively, D is TRBD1 (6 bases). The CDR3 loop spans 14 amino acids. V was cut by 8 bases and J by 4 bases, with 14 bases left in between. Germline CDR1 SNHLY, CDR2 FYNNEI. CDR3 nucleotide sequence: TGTGCCAGCCTCCGTGGGACAATCACCGGGGAGCTGTTTTTT. Residues: CASLRGTITGELFF. The full variable domain, with the rest looked up from reference TRBV2 and TRBJ2-2, is EPEVTQTPSHQVTQMGQEVILRCVPISNHLYFYWYRQILGQKVEFLVSFYNNEISEKSEIFDDQFSVERPDGSNFTLKIRSTKLEDSAMYFCASLRGTITGELFFGEGSRLTVL.

This clone came up a few times. The chain links TRBV27 to TRBJ1-6; D not certain. Germline lookup yields CDR1 MNHEY and CDR2 SMNVEV (reference sequence). Trimming removed 6 bases at V and 8 bases at J, with 8 bases between. The CDR3 length is 12 residues. CDR3 amino acids: CASSSGYSPLHF. The CDR3 DNA reads TGTGCCAGCAGCTCGGGCTATTCACCCCTCCACTTT.

The V gene is TRBV6-5, the J gene TRBJ1-1; D is unresolved. CDR1 is MNHEY and CDR2 is SVGAGI in the germline V gene. There are 13 residues in the CDR3. Between the trimmed V and J ends, which lost 0 bases and 4 bases, there was a span of 6 bases. CDR3 in DNA: TGTGCCAGCAGTTACTCAGTAGGCACTGAAGCTTTCTTT. As protein: CASSYSVGTEAFF.

This clone was seen a few times. The J gene is TRBJ1-4, the V gene TRBV5-1; D is ambiguous. Trimming left V 0 bases short and J 5 bases short, with 11 bases between. Germline V gives CDR1 SGHRS, CDR2 YFSETQ. The CDR3 sequence is 15 residues long. CDR3 sequence reads: CASSLEKGWNEKLFF. DNA of the CDR3: TGCGCCAGCAGCTTGGAAAAAGGATGGAATGAAAAACTGTTTTTT.

V is TRBV6-5 and J is TRBJ1-2; 8 positions match TRBD1. The V gene's germline CDR1 is MNHEY and CDR2 SVGAGI. This CDR3 comprises 13 residues. V trimming: 4 bases; J trimming: 8 bases; junction bases outside the gene matches: 6. CDR3 nucleotide sequence: TGTGCCAGCAGTTGGGCCCGACAGGGGGGCTACACCTTC. This gives the protein CASSWARQGGYTF.

V usage is TRBV27 and J usage is TRBJ1-2; tentatively, D is TRBD1 (6 bases). Germline V gene sequence: CDR1 MNHEY, CDR2 SMNVEV (reference sequence). Trimming took 6 bases from V and 9 from J, leaving 20 bases between them. This CDR3 has 14 amino acids. The CDR3 protein is CASRGHSPITSYTF. In DNA, the CDR3 is TGTGCCAGCAGGGGACATTCTCCCATAACTAGCTACACCTTC.

The CDR3 sequence is CASRRRAVSYEQYF. The CDR3 DNA follows: TGTGCCAGCAGGAGAAGAGCAGTCTCCTACGAGCAGTACTTC. The chain links TRBV6-5 to TRBJ2-7; D not certain. V shed 6 bases and J shed 0 bases, with 12 bases lying between them. This CDR3 is 14 amino acids long. Germline values: CDR1 MNHEY, CDR2 SVGAGI.

V and J are TRBV6-1 and TRBJ2-2; 11 nucleotides match TRBD2. Trimming at V came to 4 bases and at J to 6 bases, leaving 7 bases not matched to a gene. The CDR3 runs to 16 residues. Germline V CDR1 and CDR2: MNHNS, SASEGT. CDR3: CASSGIYSGGAGELFF. CDR3 sequence (DNA): TGTGCCAGCAGTGGCATTTATAGCGGGGGGGCCGGGGAGCTGTTTTTT.

This rearrangement joins TRBV7-6 to TRBJ2-1; D remains unclear. V lost 3 bases and J 1 base, leaving 7 bases between the germline ends. Per germline, CDR1 SGHVS and CDR2 FNYEAQ. This CDR3 is 14 amino acids long. The CDR3 is CASSFGRSYNEQFF. The CDR3 coding sequence is TGTGCCAGCAGCTTCGGCCGTTCCTACAATGAGCAGTTCTTC.

This clone has just a few counts. The chain recombines TRBV6-1 with TRBJ1-2; D gene uncertain. Germline assignment: CDR1 MNHNS and CDR2 SASEGT. The V and J ends lost 5 bases and 6 bases respectively, with 7 bases between them. The CDR3 has 11 amino acids. The CDR3 region has the DNA TGTGCCAGCAGTTTCGGTCATGGCTACACCTTC. Protein product: CASSFGHGYTF.

J is TRBJ2-5 and V is TRBV15; no firm D call. V gave up 0 bases and J gave up 7 bases, with 12 bases separating them. Germline assignment: CDR1 LNHNV and CDR2 YYDKDF (reference sequence). The CDR3 runs 14 residues. As DNA, the CDR3 is TGTGCCACCAGCAGAGATCGTATTACTGGGACCCAGTACTTC. Protein sequence: CATSRDRITGTQYF.

The gene calls are TRBV21-1 and TRBJ1-5; TRBD1, the D gene given by the table, was not confirmed from the DNA. TRBV21-1 has pseudogene status. The CDR3 extends over 17 amino acids. The CDR3 DNA is TGTGCCAGCAGCAATCTATCCAGGTTCTATAGCAATCAGCCCCAGCATTTT. Translating gives CASSNLSRFYSNQPQHF.

This clone appeared a few times. This chain joins TRBV2 and TRBJ2-5, with D possibly TRBD2 on 6 matching bases. Trimming stripped 6 bases from V and 3 bases from J, with 17 bases between. The CDR3 runs to 15 residues. Germline loops: CDR1 SNHLY, CDR2 FYNNEI. CDR3 in amino acids: CASSPISGVEETQYF. The DNA of the CDR3 is TGTGCCAGCAGCCCGATTTCGGGGGTTGAAGAGACCCAGTACTTC.

The chain uses TRBV11-2 and TRBJ1-2; 8 nucleotides line up with TRBD1. Looked up from germline, CDR1 is SGHAT and CDR2 is FQNNGV. The V and J ends lost 6 bases and 0 bases, in that order; junction bases with no gene match: 15. The CDR3 has 18 residues. The CDR3 loop reads CASRRRPTGAPSNYGYTF. CDR3 bases: TGTGCCAGCAGACGCAGGCCGACAGGGGCTCCCTCTAACTATGGCTACACCTTC.

This clone was seen a handful of times. The chain joins TRBV5-6 to TRBJ2-3; D gene unclear. The V end was cut by 3 bases, the J end by 1 base, with 21 bases between. Germline lookup yields CDR1 SGHDT and CDR2 YYEEEE. CDR3 length: 18 residues. In nucleotides, the CDR3 is TGTGCCAGCAGCTACGCCCGGTCAGCGTCAGGACGCACAGATACGCAGTATTTT. As protein: CASSYARSASGRTDTQYF.

This clone was observed a few times. The rearrangement joins TRBV5-1 to TRBJ1-2; 7 nucleotides agree with TRBD1. V shed 4 bases and J 10 bases; nucleotides not matched to a gene: 16. The CDR3 length is 15 residues. CDR1 is SGHRS and CDR2 is YFSETQ in the germline V gene. The CDR3 is CASSPFAWRGQDYTF. CDR3 coding DNA: TGCGCCAGCAGCCCCTTCGCGTGGAGGGGGCAGGACTACACCTTC.

This clone was counted only a few times. The chain uses TRBV5-4 and TRBJ2-1; TRBD1 matches at 9 bases. The V gene end was trimmed by 4 bases and the J gene end by 7 bases; junction bases not matched to a gene: 12. The germline gives CDR1 SGHNT, CDR2 YYREEE (reference sequence). The CDR3 contains 16 residues. CDR3 loop: CASSPRDRVGGNEQFF. DNA for the CDR3: TGTGCCAGCAGCCCCCGGGACAGGGTAGGGGGAAATGAGCAGTTCTTC. Based on the CDR3 plus reference TRBV5-4 and TRBJ2-1, the full variable domain is ETGVTQSPTHLIKTRGQQVTLRCSSQSGHNTVSWYQQALGQGPQFIFQYYREEENGRGNFPPRFSGLQFPNYSSELNVNALELDDSALYLCASSPRDRVGGNEQFFGPGTRLTVL.